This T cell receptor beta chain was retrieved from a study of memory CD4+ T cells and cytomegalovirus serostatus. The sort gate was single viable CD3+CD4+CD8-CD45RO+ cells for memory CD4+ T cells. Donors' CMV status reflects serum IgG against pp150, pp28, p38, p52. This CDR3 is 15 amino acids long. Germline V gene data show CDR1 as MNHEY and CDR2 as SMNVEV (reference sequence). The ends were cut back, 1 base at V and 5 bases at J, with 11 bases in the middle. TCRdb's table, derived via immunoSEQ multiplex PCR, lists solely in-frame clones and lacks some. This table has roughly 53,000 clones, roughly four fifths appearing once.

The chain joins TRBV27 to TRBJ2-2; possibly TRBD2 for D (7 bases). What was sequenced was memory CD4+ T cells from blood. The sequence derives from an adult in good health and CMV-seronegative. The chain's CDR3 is CASSLWGGATGELFF. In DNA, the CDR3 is TGTGCCAGCAGTTTATGGGGGGGCGCAACCGGGGAGCTGTTTTTT.